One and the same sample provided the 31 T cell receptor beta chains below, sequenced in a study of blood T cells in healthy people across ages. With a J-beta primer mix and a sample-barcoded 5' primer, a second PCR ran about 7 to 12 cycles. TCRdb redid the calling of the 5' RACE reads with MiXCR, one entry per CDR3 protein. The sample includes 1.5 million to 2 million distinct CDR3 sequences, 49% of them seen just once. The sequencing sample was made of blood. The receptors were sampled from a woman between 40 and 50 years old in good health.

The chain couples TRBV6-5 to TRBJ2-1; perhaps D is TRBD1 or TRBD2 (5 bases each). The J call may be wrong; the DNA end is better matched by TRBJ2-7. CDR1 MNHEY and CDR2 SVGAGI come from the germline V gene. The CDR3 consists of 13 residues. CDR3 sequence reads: CASIDGGWNEQYF. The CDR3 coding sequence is TGTGCCAGCATCGATGGGGGATGGAATGAGCAGTACTTC.

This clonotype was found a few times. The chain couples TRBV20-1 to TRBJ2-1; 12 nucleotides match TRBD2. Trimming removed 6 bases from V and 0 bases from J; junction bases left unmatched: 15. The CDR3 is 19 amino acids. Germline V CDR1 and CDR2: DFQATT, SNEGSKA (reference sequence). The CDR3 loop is CSAPGRLAGGQDSYNEQFF. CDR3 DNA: TGCAGTGCCCCAGGGAGGCTAGCGGGGGGGCAAGACTCCTACAATGAGCAGTTCTTC.

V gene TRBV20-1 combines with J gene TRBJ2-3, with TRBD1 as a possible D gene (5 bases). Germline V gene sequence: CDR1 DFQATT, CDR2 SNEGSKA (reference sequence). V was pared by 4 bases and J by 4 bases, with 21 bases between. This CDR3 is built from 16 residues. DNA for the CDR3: TGCAGTGCTACCTCCCGGGTCCGGCCAGGGTCAGATACGCAGTATTTT. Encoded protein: CSATSRVRPGSDTQYF.

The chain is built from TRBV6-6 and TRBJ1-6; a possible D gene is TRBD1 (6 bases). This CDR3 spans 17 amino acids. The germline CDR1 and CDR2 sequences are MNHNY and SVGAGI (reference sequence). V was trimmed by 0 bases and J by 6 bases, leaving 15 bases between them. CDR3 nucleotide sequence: TGTGCCAGCAGTTACTCGTTGCCCCGGACAGCTAATTCACCCCTCCACTTT. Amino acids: CASSYSLPRTANSPLHF.

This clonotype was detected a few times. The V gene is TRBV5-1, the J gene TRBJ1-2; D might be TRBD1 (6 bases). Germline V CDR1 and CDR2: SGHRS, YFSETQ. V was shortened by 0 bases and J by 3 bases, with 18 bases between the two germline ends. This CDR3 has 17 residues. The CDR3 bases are TGCGCCAGCAGCTTGGCCGGGGGGGACACCTTAGACTATGGCTACACCTTC. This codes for CASSLAGGDTLDYGYTF.

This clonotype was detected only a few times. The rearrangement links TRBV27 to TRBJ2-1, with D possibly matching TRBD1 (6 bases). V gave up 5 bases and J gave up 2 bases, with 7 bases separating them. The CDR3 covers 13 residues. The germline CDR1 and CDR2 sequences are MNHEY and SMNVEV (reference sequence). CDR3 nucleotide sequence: TGTGCCAGCAGTCGACAGGCCTACAATGAGCAGTTCTTC. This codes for CASSRQAYNEQFF.

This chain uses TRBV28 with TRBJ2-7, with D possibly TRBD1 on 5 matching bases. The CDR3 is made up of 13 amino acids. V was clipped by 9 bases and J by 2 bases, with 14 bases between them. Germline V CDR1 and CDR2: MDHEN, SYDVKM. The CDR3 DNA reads TGTGCCAGTGCCCAGGTGGGGCCCTACGAGCAGTACTTC. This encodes CASAQVGPYEQYF.

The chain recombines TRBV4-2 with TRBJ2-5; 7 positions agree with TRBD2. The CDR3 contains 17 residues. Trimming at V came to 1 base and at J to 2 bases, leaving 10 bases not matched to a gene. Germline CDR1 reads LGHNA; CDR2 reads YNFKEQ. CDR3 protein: CASSQGHGGEGQETQYF. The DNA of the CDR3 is TGTGCCAGCAGCCAAGGCCATGGCGGGGAGGGGCAAGAGACCCAGTACTTC.

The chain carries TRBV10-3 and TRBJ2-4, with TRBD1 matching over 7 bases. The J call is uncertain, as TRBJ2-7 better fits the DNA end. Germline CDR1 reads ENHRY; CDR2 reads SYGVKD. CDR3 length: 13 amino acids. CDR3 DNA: TGTGCCATCAGTGACCTAACAGGGGACGAGCAGTACTTC. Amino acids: CAISDLTGDEQYF.

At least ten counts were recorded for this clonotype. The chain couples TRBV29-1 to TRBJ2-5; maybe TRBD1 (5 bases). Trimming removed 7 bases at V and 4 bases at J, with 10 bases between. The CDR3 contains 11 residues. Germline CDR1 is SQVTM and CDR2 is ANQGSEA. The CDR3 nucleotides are TGCAGCGCCGTTAGGGGAGAGACCCAGTACTTC. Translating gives CSAVRGETQYF.

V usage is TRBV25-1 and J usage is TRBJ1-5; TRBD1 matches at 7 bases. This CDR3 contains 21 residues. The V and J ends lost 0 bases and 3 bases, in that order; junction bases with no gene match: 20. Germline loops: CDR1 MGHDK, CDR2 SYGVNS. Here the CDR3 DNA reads TGTGCCAGCAGTGAATATGTATGGGGGACAGTATATAACTATCTCAATCAGCCCCAGCATTTT. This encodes CASSEYVWGTVYNYLNQPQHF.

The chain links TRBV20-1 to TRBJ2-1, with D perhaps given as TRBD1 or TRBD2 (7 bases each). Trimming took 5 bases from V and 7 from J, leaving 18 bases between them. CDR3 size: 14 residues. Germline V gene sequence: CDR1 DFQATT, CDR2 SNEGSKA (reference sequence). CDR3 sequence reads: CSAVIQGGENEQFF. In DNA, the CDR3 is TGCAGTGCTGTAATTCAGGGGGGGGAGAATGAGCAGTTCTTC.

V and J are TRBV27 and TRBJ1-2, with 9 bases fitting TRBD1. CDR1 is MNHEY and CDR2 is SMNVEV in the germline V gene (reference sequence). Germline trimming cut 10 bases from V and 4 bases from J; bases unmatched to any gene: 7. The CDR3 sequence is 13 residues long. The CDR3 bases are TGTGCCACCAGACCGGGACAGGGCTATGGCTACACCTTC. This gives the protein CATRPGQGYGYTF.

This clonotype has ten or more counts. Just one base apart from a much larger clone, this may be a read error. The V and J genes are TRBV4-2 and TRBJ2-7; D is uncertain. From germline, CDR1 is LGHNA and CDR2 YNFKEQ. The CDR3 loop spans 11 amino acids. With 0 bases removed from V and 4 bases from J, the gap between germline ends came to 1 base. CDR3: CASSQEYEQYF. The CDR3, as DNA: TGTGCCAGCAGCCAAGAGTACGAGCAGTACTTC.

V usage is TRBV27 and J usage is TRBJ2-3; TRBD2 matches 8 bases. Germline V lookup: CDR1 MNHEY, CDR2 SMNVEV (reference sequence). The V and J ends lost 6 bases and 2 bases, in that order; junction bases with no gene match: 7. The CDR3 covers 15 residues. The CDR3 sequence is CASSHVAGLTDTQYF. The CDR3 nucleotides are TGTGCCAGCAGCCACGTAGCGGGACTCACAGATACGCAGTATTTT.

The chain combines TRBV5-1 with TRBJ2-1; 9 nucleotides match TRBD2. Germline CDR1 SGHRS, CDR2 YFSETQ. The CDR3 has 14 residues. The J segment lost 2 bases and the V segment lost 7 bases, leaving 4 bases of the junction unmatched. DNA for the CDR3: TGCGCCAGCCAGCGGGGGGTCCCCTACAATGAGCAGTTCTTC. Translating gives CASQRGVPYNEQFF.

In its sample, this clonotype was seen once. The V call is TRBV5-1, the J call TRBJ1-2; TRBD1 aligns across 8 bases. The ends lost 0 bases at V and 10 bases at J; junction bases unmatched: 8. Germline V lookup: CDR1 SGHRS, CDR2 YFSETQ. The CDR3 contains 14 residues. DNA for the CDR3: TGCGCCAGCAGCTTGGAACAGGGGGTCGATGACTACACCTTC. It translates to CASSLEQGVDDYTF.

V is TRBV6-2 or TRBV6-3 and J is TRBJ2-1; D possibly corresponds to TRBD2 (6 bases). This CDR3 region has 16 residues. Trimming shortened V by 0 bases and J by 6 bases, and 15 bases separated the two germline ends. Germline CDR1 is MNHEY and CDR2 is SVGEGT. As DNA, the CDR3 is TGTGCCAGCAGTTACTCCGGCGGGGCCTCTTCCAATGAGCAGTTCTTC. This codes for CASSYSGGASSNEQFF.

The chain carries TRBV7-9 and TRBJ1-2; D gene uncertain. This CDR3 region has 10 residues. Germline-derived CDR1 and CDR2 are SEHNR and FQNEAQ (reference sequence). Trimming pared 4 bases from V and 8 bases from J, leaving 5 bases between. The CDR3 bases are TGTGCCAGCAGCTCTAGGGGCTACACCTTC. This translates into CASSSRGYTF.

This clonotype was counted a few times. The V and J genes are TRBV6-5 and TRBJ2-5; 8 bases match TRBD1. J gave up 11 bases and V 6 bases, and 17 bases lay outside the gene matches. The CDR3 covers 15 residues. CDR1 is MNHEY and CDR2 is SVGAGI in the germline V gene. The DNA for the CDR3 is TGTGCCAGCAGGACCGACAGGGGCCGTTACAATGAGCAGTACTTC. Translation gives CASRTDRGRYNEQYF.

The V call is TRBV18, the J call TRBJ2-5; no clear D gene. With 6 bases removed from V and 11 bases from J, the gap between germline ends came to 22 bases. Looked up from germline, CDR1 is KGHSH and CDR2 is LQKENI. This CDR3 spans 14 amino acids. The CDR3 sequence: CASSSYRVDNEQYF. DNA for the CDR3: TGTGCCAGCTCCTCCTACCGGGTCGACAATGAGCAGTACTTC. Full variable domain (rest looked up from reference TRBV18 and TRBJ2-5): NAGVMQNPRHLVRRRGQEARLRCSPMKGHSHVYWYRQLPEEGLKFMVYLQKENIIDESGMPKERFSAEFPKEGPSILRIQQVVRGDSAAYFCASSSYRVDNEQYFGPGTRLLVL.

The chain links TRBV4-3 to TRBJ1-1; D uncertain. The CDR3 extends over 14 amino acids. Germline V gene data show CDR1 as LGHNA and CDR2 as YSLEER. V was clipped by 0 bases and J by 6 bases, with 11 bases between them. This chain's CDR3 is CASSQDVGGPEAFF. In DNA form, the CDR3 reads TGCGCCAGCAGCCAAGATGTTGGAGGACCTGAAGCTTTCTTT.

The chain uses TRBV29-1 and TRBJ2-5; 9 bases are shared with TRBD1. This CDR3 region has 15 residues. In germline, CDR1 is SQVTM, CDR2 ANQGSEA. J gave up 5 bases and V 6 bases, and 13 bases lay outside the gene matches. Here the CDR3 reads CSVPAPDRGRETQYF. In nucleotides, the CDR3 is TGCAGCGTCCCCGCCCCGGACAGGGGAAGGGAGACCCAGTACTTC.

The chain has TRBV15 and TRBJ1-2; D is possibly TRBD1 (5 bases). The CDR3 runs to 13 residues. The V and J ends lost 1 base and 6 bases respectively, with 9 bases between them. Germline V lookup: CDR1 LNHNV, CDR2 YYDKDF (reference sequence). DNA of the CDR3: TGTGCCACCAGCAGAGGGGGGGTCGATGGCTACACCTTC. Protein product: CATSRGGVDGYTF.

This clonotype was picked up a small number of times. The CDR3, as DNA: TGTGCCAGCAGGTCGGACGGGGTGGTCAGGGCCAACGTCCTGACTTTC. Translation gives CASRSDGVVRANVLTF. This chain uses TRBV5-8 with TRBJ2-6, with a tentative D call TRBD2 (5 bases). CDR1 and CDR2 (germline): SGHTS, YDEGEE. CDR3 length: 16 amino acids. With 5 bases removed from V and 5 bases from J, the gap between germline ends came to 17 bases.

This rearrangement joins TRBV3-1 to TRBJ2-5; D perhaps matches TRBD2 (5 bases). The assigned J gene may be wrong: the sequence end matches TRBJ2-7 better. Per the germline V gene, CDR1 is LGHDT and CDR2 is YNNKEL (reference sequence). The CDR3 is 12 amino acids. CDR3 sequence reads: CASSQRAYEQYF. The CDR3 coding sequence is TGTGCCAGCAGCCAGCGGGCCTACGAGCAGTACTTC.

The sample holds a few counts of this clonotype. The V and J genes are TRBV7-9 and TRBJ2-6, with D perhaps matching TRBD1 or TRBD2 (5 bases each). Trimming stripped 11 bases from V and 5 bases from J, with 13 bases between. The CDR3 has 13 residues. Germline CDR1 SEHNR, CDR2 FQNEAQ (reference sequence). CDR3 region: CAGTQVRANVLTF. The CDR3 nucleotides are TGTGCCGGGACGCAGGTTAGGGCCAACGTCCTGACTTTC.

CDR3 in DNA: TGTGCCATCAGCCCCCCGTCTAACTATGGCTACACCTTC. It specifies CAISPPSNYGYTF. The genes are TRBV10-3 and TRBJ1-2; D is unclear. The CDR3 extends over 13 amino acids. Germline V gives CDR1 ENHRY, CDR2 SYGVKD. Trimming took off 6 bases at V and 0 bases at J, with 8 bases between the two ends.

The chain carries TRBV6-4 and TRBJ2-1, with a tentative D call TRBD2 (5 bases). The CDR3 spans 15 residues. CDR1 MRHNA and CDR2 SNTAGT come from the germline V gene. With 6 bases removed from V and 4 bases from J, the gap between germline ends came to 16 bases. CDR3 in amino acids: CASSPEEGVYNEQFF. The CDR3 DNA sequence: TGTGCCAGCAGCCCAGAAGAGGGTGTTTACAATGAGCAGTTCTTC.

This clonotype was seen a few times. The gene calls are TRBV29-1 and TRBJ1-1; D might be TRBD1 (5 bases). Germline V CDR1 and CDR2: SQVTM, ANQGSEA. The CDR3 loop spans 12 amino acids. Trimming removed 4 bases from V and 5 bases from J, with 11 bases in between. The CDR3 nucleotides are TGCAGCGTTGCCTCAGGGAAAACTGAAGCTTTCTTT. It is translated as CSVASGKTEAFF.

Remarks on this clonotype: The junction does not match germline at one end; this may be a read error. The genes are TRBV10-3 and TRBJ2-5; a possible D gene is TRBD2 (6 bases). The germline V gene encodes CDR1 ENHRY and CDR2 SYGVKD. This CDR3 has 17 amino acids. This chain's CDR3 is CAISESRPGGAQESQYF. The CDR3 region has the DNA TGTGCCATCAGTGAGTCCCGACCCGGGGGAGCCCAAGAGTCCCAGTACTTC.